The clone carrying this TCR beta chain was counted between two and nine times. The data belong to a study of memory CD8 T cells in hepatitis C reinfection. The wider study: Two donors cleared primary HCV but became chronic after reinfection. Between 3 and 8 weeks after reinfection detection, peak samples were drawn. HCV reinfection: RNA-positive following two negative tests at least 60 days apart.

TCRdb's table, derived via immunoSEQ multiplex PCR, lists solely in-frame clones and lacks some. The sample consists of 44,000 or so clones, approximately 90% of them appearing once. CDR3 length: 13 residues. With 2 bases removed from V and 3 bases from J, the gap between germline ends came to 7 bases. Germline CDR1 MNHNS, CDR2 SASEGT. Time point denoted: peak reinfection, 3 to 8 weeks after reinfection detection. TCR sequencing was done directly ex vivo on sorted cells, without expansion in vitro. People who inject drugs from Montreal's HEPCO study were the donors. The sample consisted of naive CD8+ T cells sorted from blood. This TCR came from a man younger than 35 with hepatitis C virus infection. The chain carries TRBV6-1 and TRBJ1-2; D is undetermined. The CDR3 is CASSEQNHYGYTF. The CDR3 nucleotides are TGTGCCAGCAGTGAACAGAACCACTATGGCTACACCTTC.